This T cell receptor beta chain was captured by sequencing in a study of blood T cells in healthy people across ages. Through a sample-barcoded 5' primer and a J-beta primer mix, a second PCR was run for roughly 7 to 12 cycles. TCRdb used MiXCR to reprocess the 5' RACE reads, holding one entry per CDR3 protein. This sample has about 770,000 distinct CDR3 sequences, with under 45% found just once. Donor samples were obtained from healthy Caucasian individuals from Russia, aged about 6 to 90. Sequencing was carried out using blood. The clonotype originates from a man in his sixties in good health.

The DNA for the CDR3 is TGTGCCAGCAGCTTGCCGAGTTCTGGGGCCAACGTCCTGACTTTC. Its translation: CASSLPSSGANVLTF. The chain has TRBV5-4 and TRBJ2-6; D gene uncertain. The germline CDR1 and CDR2 sequences are SGHNT and YYREEE (reference sequence). V was pared by 1 base and J by 1 base, with 6 bases between. The CDR3 is 15 residues long.